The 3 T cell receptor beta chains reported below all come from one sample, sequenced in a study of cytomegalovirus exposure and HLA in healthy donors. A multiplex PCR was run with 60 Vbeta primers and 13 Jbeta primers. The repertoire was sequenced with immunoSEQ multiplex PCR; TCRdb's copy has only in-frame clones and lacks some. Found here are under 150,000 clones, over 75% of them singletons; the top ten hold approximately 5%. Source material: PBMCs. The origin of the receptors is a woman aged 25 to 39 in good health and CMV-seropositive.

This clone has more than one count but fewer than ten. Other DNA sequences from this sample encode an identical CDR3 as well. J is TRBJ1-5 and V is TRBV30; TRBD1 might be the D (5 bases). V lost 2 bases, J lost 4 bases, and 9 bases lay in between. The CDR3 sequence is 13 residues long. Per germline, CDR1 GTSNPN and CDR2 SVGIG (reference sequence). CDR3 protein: CAWSTSGNQPQHF. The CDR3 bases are TGTGCCTGGAGTACCTCAGGGAATCAGCCCCAGCATTTT.

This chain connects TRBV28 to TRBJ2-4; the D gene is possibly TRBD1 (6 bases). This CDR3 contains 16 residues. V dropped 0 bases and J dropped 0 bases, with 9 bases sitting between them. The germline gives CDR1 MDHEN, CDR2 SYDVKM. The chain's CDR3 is CASSLWDSLAKNIQYF. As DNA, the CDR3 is TGTGCCAGCAGTTTATGGGACAGCTTAGCCAAAAACATTCAGTACTTC.

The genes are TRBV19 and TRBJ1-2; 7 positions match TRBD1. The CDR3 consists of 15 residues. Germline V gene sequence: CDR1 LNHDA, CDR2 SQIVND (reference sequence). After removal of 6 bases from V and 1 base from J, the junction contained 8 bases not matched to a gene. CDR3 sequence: CASSPDRAHNYGYTF. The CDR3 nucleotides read TGTGCCAGTAGCCCAGACAGGGCCCATAACTATGGCTACACCTTC.